This T cell receptor beta chain appears in the sequencing data of a study of tumor and adjacent non-tumor tissue in lung cancer. Study details: Around 4 million productive TCRbeta reads were obtained per sample on average.

As regards this clonotype: A read error may produce the germline difference seen at one junction end.

In germline, CDR1 is SGHDT, CDR2 YYEEEE. This CDR3 comprises 15 residues. The template was RNA from unsorted bulk tissue. Three rounds of nested PCR, following a modified ARM-PCR protocol, produced the TCRbeta library. TCRdb fed the multiplex PCR reads into MiXCR, producing one record per CDR3 protein. The data hold roughly 75,000 distinct CDR3 sequences, with roughly 80% observed a single time. Sequencing used lung tumor tissue. The source is a woman aged 45-59 years with non-small cell lung cancer. This rearrangement joins TRBV5-6 to TRBJ2-7, with D maybe TRBD2 (5 bases). CDR3 DNA sequence: TGTGCCAGGAGCTTGTGGAGGCAGTTTACCTGCGAGCAGTATTTC. Protein sequence: CARSLWRQFTCEQYF.